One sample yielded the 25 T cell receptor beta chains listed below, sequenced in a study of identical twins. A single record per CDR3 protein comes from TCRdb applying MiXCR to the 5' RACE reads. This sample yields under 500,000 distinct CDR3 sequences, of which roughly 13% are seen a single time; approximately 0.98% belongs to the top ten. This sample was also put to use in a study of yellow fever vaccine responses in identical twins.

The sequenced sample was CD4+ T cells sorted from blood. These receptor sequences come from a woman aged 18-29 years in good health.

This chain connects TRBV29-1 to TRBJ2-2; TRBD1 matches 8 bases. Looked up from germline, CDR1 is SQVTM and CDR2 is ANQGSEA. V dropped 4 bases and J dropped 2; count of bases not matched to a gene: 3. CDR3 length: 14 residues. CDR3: CSVADRDNTGELFF. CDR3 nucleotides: TGCAGCGTTGCGGACAGGGATAACACCGGGGAGCTGTTTTTT.

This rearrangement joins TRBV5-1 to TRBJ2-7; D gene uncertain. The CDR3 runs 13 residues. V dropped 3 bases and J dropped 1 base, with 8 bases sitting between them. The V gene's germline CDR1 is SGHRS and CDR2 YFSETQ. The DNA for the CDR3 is TGCGCCAGCAGCTCGTCATTATCCTACGAGCAGTACTTC. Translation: CASSSSLSYEQYF.

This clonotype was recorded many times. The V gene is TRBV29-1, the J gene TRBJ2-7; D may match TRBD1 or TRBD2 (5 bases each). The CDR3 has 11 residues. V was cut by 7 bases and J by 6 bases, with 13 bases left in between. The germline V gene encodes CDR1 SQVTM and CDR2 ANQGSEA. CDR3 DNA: TGCAGCGGGGGGATAGCGACCGAGCAGTACTTC. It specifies CSGGIATEQYF.

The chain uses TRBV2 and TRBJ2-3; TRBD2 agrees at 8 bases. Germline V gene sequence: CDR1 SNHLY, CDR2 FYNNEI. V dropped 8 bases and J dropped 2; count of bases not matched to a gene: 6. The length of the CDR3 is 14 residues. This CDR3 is CASSGGGVTDTQYF. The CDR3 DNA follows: TGTGCCAGCTCGGGGGGGGGAGTCACAGATACGCAGTATTTT.

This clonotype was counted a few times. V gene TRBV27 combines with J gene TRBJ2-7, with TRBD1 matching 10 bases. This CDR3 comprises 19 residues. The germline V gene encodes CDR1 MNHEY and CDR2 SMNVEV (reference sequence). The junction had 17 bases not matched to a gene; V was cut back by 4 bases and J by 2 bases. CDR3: CASSSPADRGRSRPYEQYF. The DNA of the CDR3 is TGTGCCAGCAGTTCCCCCGCAGACAGGGGGCGTTCCAGGCCCTACGAGCAGTACTTC.

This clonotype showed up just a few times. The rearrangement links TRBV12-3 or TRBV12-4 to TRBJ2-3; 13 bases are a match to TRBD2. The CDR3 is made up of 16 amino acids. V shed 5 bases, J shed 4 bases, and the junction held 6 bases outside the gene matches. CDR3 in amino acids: CASSLGLAGVPDTQYF. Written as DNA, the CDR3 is TGTGCCAGCAGTCTCGGACTAGCGGGGGTCCCAGATACGCAGTATTTT.

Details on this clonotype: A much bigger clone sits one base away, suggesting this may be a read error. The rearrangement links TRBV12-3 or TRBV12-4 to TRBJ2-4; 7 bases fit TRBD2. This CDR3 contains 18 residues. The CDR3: CACSLVRAGEVTKNIQYF. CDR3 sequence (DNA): TGTGCCTGCAGTTTAGTTAGGGCGGGAGAGGTCACCAAAAACATTCAGTACTTC.

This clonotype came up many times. CDR3 protein: CAGTGAANTEAFF. CDR3 nucleotide sequence: TGTGCCGGCACAGGGGCCGCTAACACTGAAGCTTTCTTT. V and J are TRBV7-9 and TRBJ1-1, with TRBD1 matching 7 bases. Per germline, CDR1 SEHNR and CDR2 FQNEAQ (reference sequence). The CDR3 loop spans 13 amino acids. J was trimmed by 2 bases and V by 11 bases; bases with no gene match: 8.

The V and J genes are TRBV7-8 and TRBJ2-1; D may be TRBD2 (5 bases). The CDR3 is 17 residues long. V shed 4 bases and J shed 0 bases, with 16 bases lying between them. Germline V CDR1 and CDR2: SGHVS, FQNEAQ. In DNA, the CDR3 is TGTGCCAGCAGCTACGACGGACTGATGAGCTCCTACAATGAGCAGTTCTTC. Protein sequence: CASSYDGLMSSYNEQFF.

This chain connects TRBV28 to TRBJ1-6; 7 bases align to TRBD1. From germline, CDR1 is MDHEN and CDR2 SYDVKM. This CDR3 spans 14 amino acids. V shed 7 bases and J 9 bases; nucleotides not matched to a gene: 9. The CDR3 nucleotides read TGTGCCAGCATTCCGACAGGGAAAGGTTCACCCCTCCACTTT. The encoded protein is CASIPTGKGSPLHF. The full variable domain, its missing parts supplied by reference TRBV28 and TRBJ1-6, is DVKVTQSSRYLVKRTGEKVFLECVQDMDHENMFWYRQDPGLGLRLIYFSYDVKMKEKGDIPEGYSVSREKKERFSLILESASTNQTSMYLCASIPTGKGSPLHFGNGTRLTVT.

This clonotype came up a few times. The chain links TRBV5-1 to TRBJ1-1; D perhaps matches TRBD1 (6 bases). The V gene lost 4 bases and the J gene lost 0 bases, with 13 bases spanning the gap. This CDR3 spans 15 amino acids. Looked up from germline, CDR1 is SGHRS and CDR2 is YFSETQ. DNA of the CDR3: TGCGCCAGCAGCAAAACAGGGATCGTGAACACTGAAGCTTTCTTT. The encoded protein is CASSKTGIVNTEAFF.

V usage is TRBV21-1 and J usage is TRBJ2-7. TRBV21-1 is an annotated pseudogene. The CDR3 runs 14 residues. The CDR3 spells CASSMGDDFYEQYF. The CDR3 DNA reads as TGTGCCAGCAGCATGGGTGACGACTTCTACGAGCAGTACTTC.

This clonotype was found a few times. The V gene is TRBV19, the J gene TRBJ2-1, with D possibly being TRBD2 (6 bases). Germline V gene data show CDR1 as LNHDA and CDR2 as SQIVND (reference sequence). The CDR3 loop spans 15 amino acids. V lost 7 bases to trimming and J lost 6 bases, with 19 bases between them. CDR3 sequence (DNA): TGTGCCAGTACTATCGGTTCAGGGACTGGCAATGAGCAGTTCTTC. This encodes CASTIGSGTGNEQFF.

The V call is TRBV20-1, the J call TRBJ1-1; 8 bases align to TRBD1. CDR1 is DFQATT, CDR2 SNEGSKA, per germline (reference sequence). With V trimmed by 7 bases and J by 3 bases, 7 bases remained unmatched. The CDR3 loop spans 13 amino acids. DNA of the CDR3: TGCAGTGGCTTGACAGGGGAGGACACTGAAGCTTTCTTT. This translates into CSGLTGEDTEAFF.

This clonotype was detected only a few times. The CDR3 bases are TGTGCCAGTAGCCCCTGGGACCCCCGATCACCCCTCCACTTT. Protein product: CASSPWDPRSPLHF. The chain combines TRBV19 with TRBJ1-6; D may be TRBD1 (5 bases). Germline CDR1 reads LNHDA; CDR2 reads SQIVND (reference sequence). V was trimmed by 6 bases and J by 10 bases, leaving 16 bases between them. The CDR3 loop spans 14 amino acids.

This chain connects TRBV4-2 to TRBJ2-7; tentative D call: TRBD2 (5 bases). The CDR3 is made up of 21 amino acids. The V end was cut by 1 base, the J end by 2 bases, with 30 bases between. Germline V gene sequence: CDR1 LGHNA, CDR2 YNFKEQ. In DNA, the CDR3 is TGTGCCAGCAGCCAAGGGACGGGATTGGGGATTCTCGGCCCTCAGACCTACGAGCAGTACTTC. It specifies CASSQGTGLGILGPQTYEQYF.

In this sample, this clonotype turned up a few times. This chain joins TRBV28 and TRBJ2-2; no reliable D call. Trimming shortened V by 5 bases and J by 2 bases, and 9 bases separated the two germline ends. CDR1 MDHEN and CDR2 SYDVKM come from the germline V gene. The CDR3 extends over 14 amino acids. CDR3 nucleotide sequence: TGTGCCAGCAGTAGGACCCTTAACACCGGGGAGCTGTTTTTT. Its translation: CASSRTLNTGELFF.

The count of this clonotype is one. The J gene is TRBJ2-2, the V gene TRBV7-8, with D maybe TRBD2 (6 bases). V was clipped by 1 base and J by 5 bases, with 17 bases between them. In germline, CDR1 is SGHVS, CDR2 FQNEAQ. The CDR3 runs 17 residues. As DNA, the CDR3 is TGTGCCAGCAGCTTAGTCAAGGGCGGGATGGGGACCGGGGAGCTGTTTTTT. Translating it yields CASSLVKGGMGTGELFF.

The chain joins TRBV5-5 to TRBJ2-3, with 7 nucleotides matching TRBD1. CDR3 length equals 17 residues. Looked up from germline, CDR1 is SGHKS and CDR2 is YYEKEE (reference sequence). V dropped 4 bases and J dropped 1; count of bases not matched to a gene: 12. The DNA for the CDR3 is TGTGCCAGCAGCCGTCAGGGGGTCCAAACTGGCACAGATACGCAGTATTTT. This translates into CASSRQGVQTGTDTQYF.

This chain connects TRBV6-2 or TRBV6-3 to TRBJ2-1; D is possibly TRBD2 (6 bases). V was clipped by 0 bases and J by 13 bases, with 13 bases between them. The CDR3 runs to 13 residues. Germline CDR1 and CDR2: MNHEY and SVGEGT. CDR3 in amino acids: CASSYSGLPTQFF. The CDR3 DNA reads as TGTGCCAGCAGTTACTCGGGACTCCCGACTCAGTTCTTC.

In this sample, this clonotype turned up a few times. The CDR3 coding sequence is TGTGCCAGCAGCAGCCGGGACAGACCTCCAGATACGCAGTATTTT. This codes for CASSSRDRPPDTQYF. The rearrangement links TRBV6-1 to TRBJ2-3, with 7 bases identical to TRBD1. This CDR3 is 15 amino acids long. After removal of 6 bases from V and 4 bases from J, the junction contained 10 bases not matched to a gene. CDR1 MNHNS and CDR2 SASEGT come from the germline V gene.

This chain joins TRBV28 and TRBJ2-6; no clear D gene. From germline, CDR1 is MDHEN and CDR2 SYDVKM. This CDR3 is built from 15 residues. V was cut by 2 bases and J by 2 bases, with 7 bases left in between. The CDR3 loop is CASSLDLTGANVLTF. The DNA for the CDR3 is TGTGCCAGCAGTTTAGACTTAACTGGGGCCAACGTCCTGACTTTC.

The CDR3 region is CATSGTRSTDTQYF. The CDR3 region has the DNA TGTGCCACCAGTGGGACGCGGAGCACAGATACGCAGTATTTT. J is TRBJ2-3 and V is TRBV24-1; D gene unclear. Germline V gene data show CDR1 as KGHDR and CDR2 as SFDVKD. The CDR3 runs 14 residues. V was trimmed by 5 bases and J by 0 bases, leaving 8 bases between them.

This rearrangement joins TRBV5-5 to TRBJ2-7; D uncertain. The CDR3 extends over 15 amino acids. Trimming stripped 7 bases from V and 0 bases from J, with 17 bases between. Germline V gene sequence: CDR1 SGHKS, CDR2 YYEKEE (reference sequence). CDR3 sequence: CASGSGLTYSYEQYF. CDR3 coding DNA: TGTGCCAGCGGCTCCGGGCTCACCTACTCCTACGAGCAGTACTTC. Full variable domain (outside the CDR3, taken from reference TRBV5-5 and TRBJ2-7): DAGVTQSPTHLIKTRGQQVTLRCSPISGHKSVSWYQQVLGQGPQFIFQYYEKEERGRGNFPDRFSARQFPNYSSELNVNALLLGDSALYLCASGSGLTYSYEQYFGPGTRLTVT.

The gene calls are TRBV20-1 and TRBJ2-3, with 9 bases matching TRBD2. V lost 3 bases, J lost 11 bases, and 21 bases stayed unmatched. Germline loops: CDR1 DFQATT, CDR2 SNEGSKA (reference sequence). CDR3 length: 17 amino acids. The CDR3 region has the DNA TGCAGTGCTAGGCCTGCAGCGGGTCTAGCGGGAAGATTTGAGCAGTATTTT. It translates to CSARPAAGLAGRFEQYF.